This TCR beta chain was sequenced in a study of blood T cell repertoires in COVID-19. About the research overall: From the United States, Italy and Spain came samples of acute and convalescent COVID-19. In each case, the material was cDNA or gDNA derived from T cells, B-cell-depleted T cells, or PBMCs.

Per the original methods: It was from reference gene primer amplification that nucleated cell counts were estimated. Assay: immunoSEQ multiplex PCR; the TCRdb copy retains only in-frame clones and omits some. V and J calls plus clone size are reproduced from that table; the DNA served to infer D and trimming. The sample contains some 230,000 clones, under 90% of which appear only once. The CDR3 spans 11 residues. Trimming left V 3 bases short and J 8 bases short, with 8 bases between. Germline V CDR1 and CDR2: DFQATT, SNEGSKA (reference sequence). The chain combines TRBV20-1 with TRBJ2-1; D gene uncertain. Sample: peripheral blood. This receptor was obtained from a woman aged 55-70 years who had recovered from COVID-19. The CDR3: CSASRLDEQFF. DNA for the CDR3: TGCAGTGCTAGCCGTCTCGATGAGCAGTTCTTC.